The clone carrying this T cell receptor beta chain was seen a handful of times. The data are from a study of blood T cell repertoires in COVID-19. Method: immunoSEQ multiplex PCR; TCRdb's copy keeps in-frame clones and lacks some. The data contain 160,000 or so clones, around 81% of them singletons. Sequenced: PBMCs or T cells enriched from blood (not recorded which). The origin of this receptor is a man aged 40-49 years who had recovered from COVID-19.

CDR3 in amino acids: CASSYPRDEQYF. The CDR3 bases are TGTGCCAGCAGTTACCCTCGGGACGAGCAGTACTTC. The chain employs TRBV6-2 or TRBV6-3 and TRBJ2-7, with unresolved D. Germline V lookup: CDR1 MNHEY, CDR2 SVGEGT. This CDR3 is 12 amino acids long. Trimming pared 2 bases from V and 5 bases from J, leaving 7 bases between.